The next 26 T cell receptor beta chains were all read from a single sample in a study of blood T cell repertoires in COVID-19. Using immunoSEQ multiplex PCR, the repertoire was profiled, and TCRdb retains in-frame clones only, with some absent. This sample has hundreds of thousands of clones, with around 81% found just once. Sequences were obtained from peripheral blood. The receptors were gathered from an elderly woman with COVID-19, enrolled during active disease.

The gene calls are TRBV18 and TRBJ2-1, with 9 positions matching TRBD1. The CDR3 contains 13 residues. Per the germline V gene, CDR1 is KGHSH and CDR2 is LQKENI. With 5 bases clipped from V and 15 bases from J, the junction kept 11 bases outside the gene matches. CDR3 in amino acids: CASSTVFDRGVFF. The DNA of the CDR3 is TGTGCCAGCTCAACGGTCTTTGACAGGGGGGTGTTCTTC.

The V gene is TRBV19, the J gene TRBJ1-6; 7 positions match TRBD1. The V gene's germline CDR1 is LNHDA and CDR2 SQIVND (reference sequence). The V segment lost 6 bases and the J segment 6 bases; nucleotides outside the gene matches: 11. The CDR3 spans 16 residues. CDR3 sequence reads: CASRGPRDSTNSPLHF. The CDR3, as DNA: TGTGCCAGTAGAGGACCGCGGGACAGCACTAATTCACCCCTCCACTTT.

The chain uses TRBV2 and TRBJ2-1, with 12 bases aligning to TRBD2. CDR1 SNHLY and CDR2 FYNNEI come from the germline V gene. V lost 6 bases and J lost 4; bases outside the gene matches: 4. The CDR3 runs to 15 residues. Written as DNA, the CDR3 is TGTGCCAGCAGCGCGACTAGCGGGAGATACAATGAGCAGTTCTTC. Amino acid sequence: CASSATSGRYNEQFF.

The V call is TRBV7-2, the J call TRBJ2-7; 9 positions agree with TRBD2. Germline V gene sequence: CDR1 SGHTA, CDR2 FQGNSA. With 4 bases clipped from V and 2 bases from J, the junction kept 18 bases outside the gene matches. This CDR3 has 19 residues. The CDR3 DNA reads TGTGCCAGCAGCTCACGGCAAGGGACTAGCCTTTATTCCCCCTACGAGCAGTACTTC. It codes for CASSSRQGTSLYSPYEQYF.

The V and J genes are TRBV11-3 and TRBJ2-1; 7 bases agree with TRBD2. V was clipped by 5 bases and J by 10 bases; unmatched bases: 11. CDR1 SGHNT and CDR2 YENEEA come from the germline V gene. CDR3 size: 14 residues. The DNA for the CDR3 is TGTGCCAGCAGCCCCGGACTAGGGCTGGGAGAGCAGTTCTTC. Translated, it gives CASSPGLGLGEQFF.

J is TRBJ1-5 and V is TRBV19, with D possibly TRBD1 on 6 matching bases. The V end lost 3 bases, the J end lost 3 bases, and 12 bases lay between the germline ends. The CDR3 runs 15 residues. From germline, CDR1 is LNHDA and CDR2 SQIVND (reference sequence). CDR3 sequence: CASSMANRDNQPQHF. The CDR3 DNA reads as TGTGCCAGTAGTATGGCGAACAGGGACAATCAGCCCCAGCATTTT.

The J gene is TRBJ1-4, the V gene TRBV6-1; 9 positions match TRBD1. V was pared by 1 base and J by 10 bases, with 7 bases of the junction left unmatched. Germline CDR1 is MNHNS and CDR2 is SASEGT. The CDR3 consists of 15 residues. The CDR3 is CASSEGDRVFGKLFF. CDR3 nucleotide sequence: TGTGCCAGCAGTGAAGGGGACAGGGTCTTCGGAAAACTGTTTTTT.

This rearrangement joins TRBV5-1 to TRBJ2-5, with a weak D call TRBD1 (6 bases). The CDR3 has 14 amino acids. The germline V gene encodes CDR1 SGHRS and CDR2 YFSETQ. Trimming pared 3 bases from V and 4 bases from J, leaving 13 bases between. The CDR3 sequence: CASSSPQGTETQYF. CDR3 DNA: TGCGCCAGCAGCTCACCGCAGGGGACAGAGACCCAGTACTTC.

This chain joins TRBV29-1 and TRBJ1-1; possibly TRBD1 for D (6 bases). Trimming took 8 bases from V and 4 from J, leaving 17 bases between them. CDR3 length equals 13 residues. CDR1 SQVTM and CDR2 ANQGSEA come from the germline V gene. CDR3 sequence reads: CSPGAGGVTEAFF. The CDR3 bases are TGCAGCCCGGGGGCGGGTGGAGTCACTGAAGCTTTCTTT.

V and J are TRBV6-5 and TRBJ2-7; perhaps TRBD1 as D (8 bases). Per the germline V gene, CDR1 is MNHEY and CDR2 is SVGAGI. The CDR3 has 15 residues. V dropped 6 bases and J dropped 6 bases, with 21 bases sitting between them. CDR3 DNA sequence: TGTGCCAGCAGACCTAGAGGACAGGGAGGGGGCGAGCAGTACTTC. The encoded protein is CASRPRGQGGGEQYF.

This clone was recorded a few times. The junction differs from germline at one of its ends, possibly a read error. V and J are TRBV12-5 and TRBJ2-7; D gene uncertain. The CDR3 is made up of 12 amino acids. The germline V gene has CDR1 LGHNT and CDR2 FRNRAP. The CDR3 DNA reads TGTGCTAGTGGTTTGGACCTGCAGGCCCGCTCCTTC. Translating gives CASGLDLQARSF.

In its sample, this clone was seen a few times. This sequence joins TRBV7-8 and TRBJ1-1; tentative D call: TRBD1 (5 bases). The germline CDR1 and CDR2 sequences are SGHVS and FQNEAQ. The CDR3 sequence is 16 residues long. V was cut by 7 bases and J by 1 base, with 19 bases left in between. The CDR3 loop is CASIYRRGGRNTEAFF. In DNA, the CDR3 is TGTGCCAGCATATATCGGCGCGGGGGACGGAACACTGAAGCTTTCTTT.

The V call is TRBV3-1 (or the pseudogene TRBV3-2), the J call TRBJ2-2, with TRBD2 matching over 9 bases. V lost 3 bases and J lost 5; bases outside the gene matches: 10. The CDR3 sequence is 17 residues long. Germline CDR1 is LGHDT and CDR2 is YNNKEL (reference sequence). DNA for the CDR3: TGTGCCAGCAGCCACGGCGGCGGGGGGGCCGGAACCGGGGAGCTGTTTTTT. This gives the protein CASSHGGGGAGTGELFF.

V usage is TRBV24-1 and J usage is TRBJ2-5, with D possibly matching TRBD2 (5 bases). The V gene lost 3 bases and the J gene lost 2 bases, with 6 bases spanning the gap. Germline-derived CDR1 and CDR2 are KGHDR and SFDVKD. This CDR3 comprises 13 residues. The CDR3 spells CATSDGGQETQYF. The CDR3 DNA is TGTGCCACCAGTGATGGAGGACAAGAGACCCAGTACTTC.

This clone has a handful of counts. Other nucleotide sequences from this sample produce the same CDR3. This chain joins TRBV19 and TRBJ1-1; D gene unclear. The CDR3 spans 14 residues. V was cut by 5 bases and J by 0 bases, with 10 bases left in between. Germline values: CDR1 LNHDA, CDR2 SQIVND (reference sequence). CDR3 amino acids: CASSLQAMNTEAFF. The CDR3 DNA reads TGTGCCAGTAGTCTCCAGGCCATGAACACTGAAGCTTTCTTT.

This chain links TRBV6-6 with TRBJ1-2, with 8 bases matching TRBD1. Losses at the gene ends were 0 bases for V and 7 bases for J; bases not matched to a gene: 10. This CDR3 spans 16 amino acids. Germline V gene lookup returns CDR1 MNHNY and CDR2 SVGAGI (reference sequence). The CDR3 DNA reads TGTGCCAGCAGTTACTCGAGTACAGGGGGAAGTAGTGGCTACACCTTC. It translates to CASSYSSTGGSSGYTF.

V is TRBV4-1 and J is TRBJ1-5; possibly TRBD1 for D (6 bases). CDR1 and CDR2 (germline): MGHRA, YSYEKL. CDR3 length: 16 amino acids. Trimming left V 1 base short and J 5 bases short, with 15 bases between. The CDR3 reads CASSQGANREHQPQHF. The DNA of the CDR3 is TGCGCCAGCAGCCAAGGGGCCAACAGGGAACATCAGCCCCAGCATTTT.

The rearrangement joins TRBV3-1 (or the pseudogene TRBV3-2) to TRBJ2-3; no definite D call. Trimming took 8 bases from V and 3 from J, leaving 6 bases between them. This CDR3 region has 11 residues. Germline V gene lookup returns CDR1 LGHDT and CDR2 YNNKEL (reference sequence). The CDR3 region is CASVRTDTQYF. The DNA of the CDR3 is TGTGCCAGCGTCCGGACAGATACGCAGTATTTT.

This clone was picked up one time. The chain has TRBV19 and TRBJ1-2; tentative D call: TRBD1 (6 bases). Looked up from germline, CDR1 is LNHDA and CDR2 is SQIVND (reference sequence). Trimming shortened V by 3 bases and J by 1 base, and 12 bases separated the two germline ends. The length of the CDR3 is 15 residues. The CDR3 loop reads CASSMTRGSNYGYTF. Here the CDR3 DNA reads TGTGCCAGTAGTATGACAAGGGGGAGTAACTATGGCTACACCTTC. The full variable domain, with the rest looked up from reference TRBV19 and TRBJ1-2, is DGGITQSPKYLFRKEGQNVTLSCEQNLNHDAMYWYRQDPGQGLRLIYYSQIVNDFQKGDIAEGYSVSREKKESFPLTVTSAQKNPTAFYLCASSMTRGSNYGYTFGSGTRLTVV.

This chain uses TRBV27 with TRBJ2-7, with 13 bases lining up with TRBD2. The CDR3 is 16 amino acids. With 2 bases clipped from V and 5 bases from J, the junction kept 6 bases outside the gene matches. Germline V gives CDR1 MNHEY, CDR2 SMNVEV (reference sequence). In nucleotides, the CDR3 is TGTGCCAGCAGTTTAAGGTGGACTAGCGGGAGAGACGAGCAGTACTTC. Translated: CASSLRWTSGRDEQYF.

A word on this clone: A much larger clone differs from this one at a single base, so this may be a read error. The CDR3 is CASSLGTVNSPLHF. Here the CDR3 DNA reads TGTGCCAGCAGCTTGGGGACAGTTAATTCACCCCTCCACTTT. The V call is TRBV5-6, the J call TRBJ1-6; weak D call: TRBD1 (6 bases). CDR1 is SGHDT, CDR2 YYEEEE, per germline. Trimming stripped 0 bases from V and 6 bases from J, with 7 bases between. CDR3 length: 14 residues.

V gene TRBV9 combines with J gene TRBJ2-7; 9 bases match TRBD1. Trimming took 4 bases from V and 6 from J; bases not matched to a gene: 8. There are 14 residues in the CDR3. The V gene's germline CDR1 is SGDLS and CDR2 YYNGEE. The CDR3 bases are TGTGCCAGCAGCATTCGACAGGGGGAAGGCGAGCAGTACTTC. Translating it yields CASSIRQGEGEQYF.

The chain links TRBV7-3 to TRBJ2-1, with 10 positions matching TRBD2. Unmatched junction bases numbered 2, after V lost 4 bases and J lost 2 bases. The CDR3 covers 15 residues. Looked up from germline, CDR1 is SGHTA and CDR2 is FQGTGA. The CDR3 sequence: CASSSSGGTYNEQFF. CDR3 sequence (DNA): TGTGCCAGCAGCTCTAGCGGGGGAACCTACAATGAGCAGTTCTTC.

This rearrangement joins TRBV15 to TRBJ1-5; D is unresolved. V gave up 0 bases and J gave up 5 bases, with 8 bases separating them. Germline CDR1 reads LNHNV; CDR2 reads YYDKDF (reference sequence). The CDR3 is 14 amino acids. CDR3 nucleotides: TGTGCCACCAGCAGAGATTTAGCGTATCAGCCCCAGCATTTT. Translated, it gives CATSRDLAYQPQHF.

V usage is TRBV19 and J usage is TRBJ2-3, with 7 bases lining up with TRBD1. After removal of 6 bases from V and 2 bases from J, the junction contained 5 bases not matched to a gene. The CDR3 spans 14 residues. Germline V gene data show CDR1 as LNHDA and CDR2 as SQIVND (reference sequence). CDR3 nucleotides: TGTGCCAGTAGCCGACAGGGATACACAGATACGCAGTATTTT. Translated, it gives CASSRQGYTDTQYF.

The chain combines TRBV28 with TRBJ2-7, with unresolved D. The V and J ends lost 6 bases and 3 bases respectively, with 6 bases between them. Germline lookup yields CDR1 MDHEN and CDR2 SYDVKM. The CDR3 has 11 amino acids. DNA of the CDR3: TGTGCCAGCAGAAGCAACTACGAGCAGTACTTC. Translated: CASRSNYEQYF. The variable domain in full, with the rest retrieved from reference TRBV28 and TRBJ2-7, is DVKVTQSSRYLVKRTGEKVFLECVQDMDHENMFWYRQDPGLGLRLIYFSYDVKMKEKGDIPEGYSVSREKKERFSLILESASTNQTSMYLCASRSNYEQYFGPGTRLTVT.